Each of the 30 T cell receptor beta chains below was sequenced from the same sample in a study of blood T cell repertoires in COVID-19. Only in-frame clones appear in the TCRdb table, and some are missing; sequencing was by immunoSEQ multiplex PCR. The sample shows under 250,000 clones, around 88% of them seen only once. Sequencing was performed on peripheral blood. The receptors derive from a man aged 40-50 years with active or convalescent COVID-19.

The rearrangement joins TRBV30 to TRBJ2-7, with 7 positions matching TRBD1. J was trimmed by 6 bases and V by 2 bases; bases with no gene match: 1. Germline V gene lookup returns CDR1 GTSNPN and CDR2 SVGIG (reference sequence). There are 11 residues in the CDR3. CDR3: CAWSKGAEQYF. As DNA, the CDR3 is TGTGCCTGGAGTAAGGGGGCCGAGCAGTACTTC.

This rearrangement joins TRBV6-6 to TRBJ1-2; D unclear. Trimming removed 2 bases at V and 4 bases at J, with 8 bases between. CDR1 and CDR2 (germline): MNHNY, SVGAGI (reference sequence). There are 13 residues in the CDR3. The chain's CDR3 is CASSYGGPYGYTF. The CDR3 region has the DNA TGTGCCAGCAGTTACGGAGGGCCCTATGGCTACACCTTC.

This clone was picked up one time. V is TRBV19 and J is TRBJ1-2; no clear D gene. The CDR3 runs to 14 residues. CDR1 and CDR2 from the germline V gene are LNHDA and SQIVND (reference sequence). Trimming removed 3 bases at V and 7 bases at J, with 15 bases between. The CDR3 sequence: CASSIASSTGGYTF. Written as DNA, the CDR3 is TGTGCCAGTAGTATCGCCTCTTCGACGGGTGGCTACACCTTC.

The J gene is TRBJ2-1, the V gene TRBV11-2; D may be TRBD1 (5 bases). V lost 1 base to trimming and J lost 4 bases, with 8 bases between them. Per the germline V gene, CDR1 is SGHAT and CDR2 is FQNNGV. The CDR3 has 14 residues. The CDR3 DNA reads TGTGCCAGCAGCTTAGCATCAGGGTACAATGAGCAGTTCTTC. Protein sequence: CASSLASGYNEQFF.

This clone has a handful of counts. This rearrangement joins TRBV3-1 (or the pseudogene TRBV3-2) to TRBJ2-2; tentative D call: TRBD2 (6 bases). The CDR3 runs 14 residues. Trimming pared 5 bases from V and 4 bases from J, leaving 11 bases between. Per germline, CDR1 LGHDT and CDR2 YNNKEL (reference sequence). CDR3 nucleotide sequence: TGTGCCAGCAGCTCTCATAGCGGCACCGGGGAGCTGTTTTTT. Translated: CASSSHSGTGELFF.

V usage is TRBV6-5 and J usage is TRBJ1-1, with unresolved D. In germline, CDR1 is MNHEY, CDR2 SVGAGI. The CDR3 spans 14 residues. V lost 6 bases and J lost 0, with 11 bases in between. CDR3 DNA: TGTGCCAGCAGCCACAGACCTATGAACACTGAAGCTTTCTTT. Its translation: CASSHRPMNTEAFF.

The chain has TRBV30 and TRBJ2-5, with D uncertain. Germline loops: CDR1 GTSNPN, CDR2 SVGIG (reference sequence). This CDR3 contains 12 residues. With 1 base removed from V and 5 bases from J, the gap between germline ends came to 8 bases. CDR3 sequence (DNA): TGTGCCTGGAGTGGAGCACCGGAGACCCAGTACTTC. Residues: CAWSGAPETQYF.

In its sample, this clone was seen a few times. The V call is TRBV7-8, the J call TRBJ2-3; 7 positions agree with TRBD2. This CDR3 is 15 amino acids long. Trimming removed 4 bases from V and 0 bases from J; junction bases left unmatched: 4. Germline CDR1 and CDR2: SGHVS and FQNEAQ. As DNA, the CDR3 is TGTGCCAGCAGCTCCTTTAGCGGGAGCACAGATACGCAGTATTTT. It translates to CASSSFSGSTDTQYF.

The rearrangement joins TRBV30 to TRBJ1-5; perhaps TRBD1 as D (5 bases). This CDR3 has 15 amino acids. Germline lookup yields CDR1 GTSNPN and CDR2 SVGIG (reference sequence). Between the trimmed V and J ends, which lost 1 base and 3 bases, there was a span of 13 bases. The CDR3 sequence is CAWSGGGGNNQPQHF. For the CDR3, the DNA is TGTGCCTGGAGTGGGGGCGGGGGGAACAATCAGCCCCAGCATTTT.

The rearrangement links TRBV7-2 to TRBJ2-2, with 8 bases matching TRBD2. CDR1 is SGHTA, CDR2 FQGNSA, per germline. The CDR3 runs 15 residues. Germline trimming cut 4 bases from V and 4 bases from J; bases unmatched to any gene: 5. The CDR3 loop reads CASSSSGGTTGELFF. The CDR3 DNA is TGTGCCAGCAGCTCAAGCGGGGGTACCACCGGGGAGCTGTTTTTT.

V is TRBV28 and J is TRBJ1-2, with TRBD1 matching 10 bases. The CDR3 is made up of 14 amino acids. Germline V gene lookup returns CDR1 MDHEN and CDR2 SYDVKM. V shed 5 bases, J shed 6 bases, and the junction held 6 bases outside the gene matches. This chain's CDR3 is CASSNRQGAHGYTF. The CDR3 nucleotides read TGTGCCAGCAGTAATAGACAGGGGGCCCATGGCTACACCTTC.

This sequence joins TRBV5-1 and TRBJ2-5, with TRBD1 matching over 11 bases. The CDR3 extends over 15 amino acids. J gave up 1 base and V 4 bases, and 3 bases lay outside the gene matches. Germline values: CDR1 SGHRS, CDR2 YFSETQ. CDR3 region: CASSVGTGGQETQYF. CDR3 coding DNA: TGCGCCAGCAGCGTCGGGACAGGGGGCCAAGAGACCCAGTACTTC. Combining the CDR3 with reference TRBV5-1 and TRBJ2-5 gives the whole variable domain KAGVTQTPRYLIKTRGQQVTLSCSPISGHRSVSWYQQTPGQGLQFLFEYFSETQRNKGNFPGRFSGRQFSNSRSEMNVSTLELGDSALYLCASSVGTGGQETQYFGPGTRLLVL.

This chain uses TRBV5-1 with TRBJ2-1, with D tentatively TRBD1 (5 bases). Germline V gene data show CDR1 as SGHRS and CDR2 as YFSETQ. The CDR3 has 14 residues. V dropped 2 bases and J dropped 9 bases, with 15 bases sitting between them. The CDR3 nucleotides are TGCGCCAGCAGCTTCGACCACAGGAAAACTGAGCAGTTCTTC. Amino acid sequence: CASSFDHRKTEQFF.

V gene TRBV18 combines with J gene TRBJ1-3; tentatively, D is TRBD1 (5 bases). In germline, CDR1 is KGHSH, CDR2 LQKENI. The CDR3 consists of 16 residues. V was pared by 2 bases and J by 2 bases, with 13 bases between. This CDR3 reads CASSPGIQVAGNTIYF. As DNA, the CDR3 is TGTGCCAGCTCACCAGGAATACAGGTTGCTGGAAACACCATATATTTT.

Only one count was recorded for this clone. The chain recombines TRBV4-3 with TRBJ1-4; TRBD1 aligns across 7 bases. V lost 0 bases and J lost 8; bases outside the gene matches: 3. CDR3 length equals 14 residues. The germline CDR1 and CDR2 sequences are LGHNA and YSLEER. The DNA of the CDR3 is TGCGCCAGCAGCCAAGAGACAGGGAGGGAAAAACTGTTTTTT. Its protein product is CASSQETGREKLFF.

The genes are TRBV11-3 and TRBJ2-2; 8 bases agree with TRBD1. Looked up from germline, CDR1 is SGHNT and CDR2 is YENEEA. The CDR3 consists of 18 residues. Trimming cost V 0 bases and J 2 bases; bases outside gene matches: 8. CDR3 protein: CASSLDILGQGNTGELFF. The CDR3 bases are TGTGCCAGCAGCTTAGACATATTAGGACAGGGTAACACCGGGGAGCTGTTTTTT.

The chain links TRBV30 to TRBJ2-1, with D perhaps TRBD2 (6 bases). V was cut by 3 bases and J by 3 bases, with 21 bases left in between. The CDR3 covers 17 residues. Germline V gene lookup returns CDR1 GTSNPN and CDR2 SVGIG (reference sequence). DNA for the CDR3: TGTGCCTGGAGCCCCCTTGCGGCTAGCGCCGACTACAATGAGCAGTTCTTC. Amino acid sequence: CAWSPLAASADYNEQFF.

The CDR3 sequence: CASSLVATSGVSTQYF. The DNA for the CDR3 is TGTGCCAGCAGCTTAGTAGCTACTAGCGGGGTCTCGACGCAGTATTTT. The chain couples TRBV7-2 to TRBJ2-3; 10 nucleotides agree with TRBD2. Trimming took 1 base from V and 9 from J; bases not matched to a gene: 10. The CDR3 covers 16 residues. Germline CDR1 is SGHTA and CDR2 is FQGNSA.

About this clone itself: This sample includes further DNA sequences coding for the same CDR3. This rearrangement joins TRBV28 to TRBJ2-5; 8 bases align to TRBD1. The V gene's germline CDR1 is MDHEN and CDR2 SYDVKM. The ends lost 6 bases at V and 5 bases at J; junction bases unmatched: 5. CDR3 length: 13 amino acids. The CDR3 protein is CASSRGRVETQYF. As DNA, the CDR3 is TGTGCCAGCAGCAGGGGGCGAGTTGAGACCCAGTACTTC.

The chain uses TRBV15 and TRBJ2-7; tentatively, D is TRBD2 (5 bases). CDR3 length: 14 amino acids. Per the germline V gene, CDR1 is LNHNV and CDR2 is YYDKDF (reference sequence). The germline V and J ends were trimmed by 0 bases and 2 bases, with 8 bases remaining between them. The chain's CDR3 is CATSRDRGTYEQYF. The CDR3 DNA sequence: TGTGCCACCAGCAGAGATCGAGGGACCTACGAGCAGTACTTC.

V gene TRBV4-1 combines with J gene TRBJ1-2; tentatively, D is TRBD1 (6 bases). Trimming took 1 base from V and 4 from J, leaving 16 bases between them. This CDR3 contains 16 residues. The germline gives CDR1 MGHRA, CDR2 YSYEKL. CDR3 sequence: CASSQGLRTETYGYTF. As DNA, the CDR3 is TGCGCCAGCAGCCAAGGTCTTCGGACAGAAACCTATGGCTACACCTTC.

The DNA for the CDR3 is TGTGCCAGTACCCCCTCCGGAGTCTATGGCTACACCTTC. This translates into CASTPSGVYGYTF. V and J are TRBV19 and TRBJ1-2; D gene unclear. The V end was cut by 7 bases, the J end by 4 bases, with 13 bases between. Germline V CDR1 and CDR2: LNHDA, SQIVND (reference sequence). The CDR3 length is 13 residues.

This rearrangement joins TRBV3-1 (or the pseudogene TRBV3-2) to TRBJ1-3; D not resolved. Trimming took 1 base from V and 4 from J, leaving 5 bases between them. Germline V lookup: CDR1 LGHDT, CDR2 YNNKEL (reference sequence). The CDR3 has 13 residues. The CDR3 region is CASSQVEGNTIYF. The CDR3 nucleotides read TGTGCCAGCAGCCAAGTTGAGGGAAACACCATATATTTT.

This chain uses TRBV6-5 with TRBJ1-4; possible D gene TRBD1, 5 bases. V shed 6 bases and J shed 0 bases, with 8 bases lying between them. The CDR3 is 14 residues long. Germline loops: CDR1 MNHEY, CDR2 SVGAGI. CDR3 in amino acids: CASRPTATNEKLFF. The CDR3 DNA is TGTGCCAGCAGGCCGACAGCAACTAATGAAAAACTGTTTTTT.

The V call is TRBV4-1, the J call TRBJ2-7; D possibly corresponds to TRBD2 (6 bases). The germline CDR1 and CDR2 sequences are MGHRA and YSYEKL. Trimming took off 3 bases at V and 3 bases at J, with 15 bases between the two ends. The length of the CDR3 is 15 residues. The CDR3 DNA reads TGCGCCAGCAGCCATGTAATCGGGACTCTCTACGAGCAGTACTTC. Its protein product is CASSHVIGTLYEQYF.

This sequence joins TRBV11-2 and TRBJ2-5; D possibly corresponds to TRBD2 (5 bases). V shed 1 base and J shed 2 bases, with 11 bases lying between them. The length of the CDR3 is 15 residues. From germline, CDR1 is SGHAT and CDR2 FQNNGV. The CDR3 DNA reads as TGTGCCAGCAGCTTAGTGAGCGGAAATCAAGAGACCCAGTACTTC. It specifies CASSLVSGNQETQYF.

This chain links TRBV30 with TRBJ2-2, with 9 bases aligning to TRBD1. The CDR3 covers 14 residues. Germline values: CDR1 GTSNPN, CDR2 SVGIG (reference sequence). Germline trimming cut 3 bases from V and 6 bases from J; bases unmatched to any gene: 5. The CDR3 spells CAWRVTGGPGELFF. The CDR3 DNA reads as TGTGCCTGGAGGGTCACAGGGGGCCCCGGGGAGCTGTTTTTT.

The chain joins TRBV9 to TRBJ2-2, with 8 nucleotides matching TRBD2. Germline CDR1 SGDLS, CDR2 YYNGEE. V shed 4 bases and J 5 bases; nucleotides not matched to a gene: 7. The CDR3 length is 15 residues. The chain's CDR3 is CASSSRTGGTGELFF. The CDR3 DNA sequence: TGTGCCAGCAGCTCTCGGACGGGAGGGACCGGGGAGCTGTTTTTT.

The gene calls are TRBV10-3 and TRBJ2-2, with D possibly being TRBD1 (6 bases). The CDR3 has 13 residues. From germline, CDR1 is ENHRY and CDR2 SYGVKD. V shed 7 bases and J shed 5 bases, with 11 bases lying between them. The CDR3 region has the DNA TGTGCCATCACCTCTACAGGGACCGGGGAGCTGTTTTTT. Translated, it gives CAITSTGTGELFF.

This chain links TRBV18 with TRBJ2-5; 9 bases are shared with TRBD1. Germline V lookup: CDR1 KGHSH, CDR2 LQKENI. V lost 6 bases, J lost 3 bases, and 11 bases stayed unmatched. This CDR3 has 16 amino acids. DNA for the CDR3: TGTGCCAGCTCGCCCGGGACAGGGAATTGGGAAGAGACCCAGTACTTC. It is translated as CASSPGTGNWEETQYF.